Given below is one T cell receptor (beta chain) in context. The CDR3 covers 16 residues. In germline, CDR1 is SGHRS, CDR2 YFSETQ. The V and J ends lost 0 bases and 2 bases, in that order; junction bases with no gene match: 4. The sample is drawn from a study of blood T cell repertoires in COVID-19. The authors' processing: Amplification of reference gene primers was used by the study to estimate nucleated cell counts. Using immunoSEQ multiplex PCR, the repertoire was profiled, and TCRdb retains in-frame clones only, with some absent. That table supplies the V and J calls and clone size; D and trimming were determined from the DNA. The repertoire holds approximately 100,000 clones, with approximately 80% as singletons.

The receptor comes from a human donor in a cohort sampled during active or convalescent COVID-19. Sequenced material: peripheral blood. The chain uses TRBV5-1 and TRBJ2-3; TRBD2 agrees at 9 bases. The CDR3 protein is CASSLALAGNTDTQYF. The CDR3 coding sequence is TGCGCCAGCAGCTTGGCGCTAGCGGGGAACACAGATACGCAGTATTTT.